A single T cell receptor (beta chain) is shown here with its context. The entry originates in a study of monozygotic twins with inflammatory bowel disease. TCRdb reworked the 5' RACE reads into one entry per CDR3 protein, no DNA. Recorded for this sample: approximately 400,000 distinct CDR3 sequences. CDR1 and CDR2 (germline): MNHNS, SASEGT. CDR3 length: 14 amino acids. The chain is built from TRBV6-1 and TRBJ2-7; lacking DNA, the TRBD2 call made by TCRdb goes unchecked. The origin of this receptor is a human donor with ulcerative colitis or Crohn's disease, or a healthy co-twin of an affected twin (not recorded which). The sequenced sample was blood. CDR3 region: CASSKHREGYEQYF.